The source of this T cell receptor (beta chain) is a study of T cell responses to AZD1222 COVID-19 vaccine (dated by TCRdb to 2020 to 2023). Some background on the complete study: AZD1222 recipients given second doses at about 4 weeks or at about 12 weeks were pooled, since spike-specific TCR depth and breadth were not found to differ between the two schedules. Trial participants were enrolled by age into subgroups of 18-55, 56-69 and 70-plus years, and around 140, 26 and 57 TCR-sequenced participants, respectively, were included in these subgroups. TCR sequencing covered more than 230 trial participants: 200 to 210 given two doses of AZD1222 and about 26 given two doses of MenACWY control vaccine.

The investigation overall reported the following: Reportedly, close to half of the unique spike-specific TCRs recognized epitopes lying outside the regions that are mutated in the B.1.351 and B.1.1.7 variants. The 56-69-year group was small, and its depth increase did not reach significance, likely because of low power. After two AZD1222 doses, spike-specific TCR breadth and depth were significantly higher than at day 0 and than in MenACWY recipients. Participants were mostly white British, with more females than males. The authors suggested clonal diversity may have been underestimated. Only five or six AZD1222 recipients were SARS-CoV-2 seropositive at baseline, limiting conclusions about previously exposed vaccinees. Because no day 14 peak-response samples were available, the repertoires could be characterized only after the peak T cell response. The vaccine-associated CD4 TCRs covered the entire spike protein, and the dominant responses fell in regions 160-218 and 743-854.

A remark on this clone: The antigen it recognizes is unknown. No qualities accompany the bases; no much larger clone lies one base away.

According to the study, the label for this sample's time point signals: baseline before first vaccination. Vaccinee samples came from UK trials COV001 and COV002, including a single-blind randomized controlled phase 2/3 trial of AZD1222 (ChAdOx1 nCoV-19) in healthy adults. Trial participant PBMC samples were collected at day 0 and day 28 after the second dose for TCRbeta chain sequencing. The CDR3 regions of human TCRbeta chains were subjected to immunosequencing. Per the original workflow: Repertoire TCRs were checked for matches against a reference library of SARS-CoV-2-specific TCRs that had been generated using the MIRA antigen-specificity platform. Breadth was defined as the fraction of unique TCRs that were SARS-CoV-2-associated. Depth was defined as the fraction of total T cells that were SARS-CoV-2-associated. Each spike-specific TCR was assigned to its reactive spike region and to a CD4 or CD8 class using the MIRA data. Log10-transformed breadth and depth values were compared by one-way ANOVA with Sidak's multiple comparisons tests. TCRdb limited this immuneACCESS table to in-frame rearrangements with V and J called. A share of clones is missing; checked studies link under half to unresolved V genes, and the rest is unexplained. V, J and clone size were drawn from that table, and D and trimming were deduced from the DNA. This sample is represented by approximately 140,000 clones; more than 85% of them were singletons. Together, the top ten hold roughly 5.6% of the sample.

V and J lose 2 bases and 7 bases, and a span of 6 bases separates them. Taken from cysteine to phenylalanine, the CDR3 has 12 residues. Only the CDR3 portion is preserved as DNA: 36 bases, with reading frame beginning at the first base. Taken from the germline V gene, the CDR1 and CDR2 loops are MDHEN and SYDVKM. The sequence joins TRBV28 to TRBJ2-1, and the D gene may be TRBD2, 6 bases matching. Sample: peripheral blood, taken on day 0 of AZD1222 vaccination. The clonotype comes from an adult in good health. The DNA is TGTGCCAGCAGTTTAGGGGGGAATGAGCAGTTCTTC. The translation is CASSLGGNEQFF.